Listed below are T cell receptor beta chains from one sample, sequenced in a study of Graves' ophthalmopathy and Graves' hyperthyroidism. TCRdb ran MiXCR on the multiplex PCR reads and lists one entry per CDR3 protein. The sample comprises about 740,000 distinct CDR3 sequences, 40% of which are singletons, and about 40% rests with the top ten. Sequencing was performed on peripheral blood. The receptors derive from an adult man with Graves' ophthalmopathy. Each CDR3 is given with its conserved first and last residue.

v_call,j_call,cdr3_aa
TRBV10-2,TRBJ2-5,CASSKQTGERTQYF
TRBV2,TRBJ2-2,CASKLFGTNTGELFF
TRBV25-1,TRBJ1-2,CASSEYWDVRGYTF
TRBV7-9,TRBJ1-2,CASSLGQGIDYGYTF
TRBV9,TRBJ2-2,CASSPSGRGTGELFF
TRBV30,TRBJ1-5,CAWSPDNNQPQHF
TRBV20-1,TRBJ1-5,CSPKGEAGGGNQPQHF
TRBV7-9,TRBJ1-2,CASSRDRRNYGYTF
TRBV19,TRBJ1-2,CASSTPDRGNLYGHTF
TRBV5-1,TRBJ1-1,CASSLGGTAFF
TRBV29-1,TRBJ1-1,CSVDAGITEAFF
TRBV20-1,TRBJ2-5,CSLNLEQETQYF
TRBV7-8,TRBJ1-2,CASSFSGPGGYTF
TRBV9,TRBJ2-7,CASSRARQGSIYEQYF
TRBV7-9,TRBJ2-5,CASSFSGEIQETQYF
TRBV28,TRBJ2-7,CASSLGTSGSICEQYF
TRBV20-1,TRBJ2-2,CSARSHTGELFF
TRBV7-6,TRBJ2-5,CASSLELAWKTQYF
TRBV2,TRBJ1-6,CASSDSEGSPLHF
TRBV5-1,TRBJ2-5,CASSLGGRLQETQYF
TRBV10-3,TRBJ2-3,CAISESDRDTDTQYF
TRBV6-6,TRBJ1-1,CASSPLWTDMNTEAFF
TRBV7-9,TRBJ2-7,CASSSSGGANEQYF
TRBV29-1,TRBJ1-1,CSVEEGKEAFF
TRBV12-3/TRBV12-4,TRBJ2-5,CASSSLAGSEEQYF
TRBV7-9,TRBJ2-5,CASSLVDREETQYF
TRBV29-1,TRBJ2-7,CSVEGRNEQYF
TRBV15,TRBJ1-2,CASRRPLGGGYTF